This is a list of T cell receptor beta chains from one sample in a study of blood T cell repertoires in COVID-19. Assay: immunoSEQ multiplex PCR; the TCRdb copy retains only in-frame clones and omits some. Of 150,000 to 200,000 clones in the sample, about 80% were seen once. Sequencing input: peripheral blood. The receptors shown here come from a woman aged 70-85 years with acute or convalescent COVID-19. CDR3s include the opening cysteine and the closing phenylalanine or tryptophan. D genes are given only for firm matches. Clone size is shown for a subset of rows, as once, few, many or a class of expanded clone.

TRBJ2-2,TRBD1,TRBV5-1,-,TGCGCCAGCAGCTTGGCGGGACAGGGGAACACCGGGGAGCTGTTTTTT,CASSLAGQGNTGELFF
TRBJ1-2,TRBD1,TRBV7-9,-,TGTGCCAGCAGCTTAGGCCCTGTCCGGGACAGTATTAATGGCTACACCTTC,CASSLGPVRDSINGYTF
TRBJ2-7,TRBD2,TRBV5-8,-,TGTGCCTCGGTAAAGCGGGAGTACTCCTACGAGCAGTACTTC,CASVKREYSYEQYF
TRBJ2-1,-,TRBV5-1,-,TGCGCCAGCAGCGTCAGGGGTAGCGAGCAGTTCTTC,CASSVRGSEQFF
TRBJ2-1,TRBD1,TRBV2,-,TGTGCCAGCAGTGCCGGGACAGGGTTCAATGAGCAGTTCTTC,CASSAGTGFNEQFF
TRBJ2-7,-,TRBV3-1/TRBV3-2,-,TGTGCCAGCAGCCGCCGGGACACTGCCTACGAGCAGTACTTC,CASSRRDTAYEQYF
TRBJ2-2,TRBD2,TRBV10-3,-,TGTGCCATCAGGGAGGATGCGGGAGGAGTGATCGGGGAGCTGTTTTTT,CAIREDAGGVIGELFF
TRBJ2-7,TRBD1,TRBV5-1,-,TGCGCCAGCAGCTCAACAGGGGTCGTCGAGCAGTACTTC,CASSSTGVVEQYF
TRBJ2-7,-,TRBV6-5,-,TGTGCCAGCAGTTCGACCGGGGCCTACGAGCAGTACTTC,CASSSTGAYEQYF
TRBJ1-2,-,TRBV4-1,-,TGCGCCAGCAGCCAAGATTTGAGGTTTAACACTAACTATGGCTACACCTTC,CASSQDLRFNTNYGYTF
TRBJ2-7,-,TRBV5-1,few,TGCGCCAGCAGCCTGGGACATTCCTACGAGCAGTACTTC,CASSLGHSYEQYF
TRBJ1-2,-,TRBV7-2,-,TGTGCCAGCAGCTTTTTCAGGGGTGGAGGCTACACCTTC,CASSFFRGGGYTF
TRBJ2-1,-,TRBV27,-,TGTGCCAGCAGTTTATCCATCCCCGCGTTTGGTGAGCAGTTCTTC,CASSLSIPAFGEQFF
TRBJ1-1,-,TRBV30,-,TGTGCCTGGAGCAGGGCGAGAAACACTGAAGCTTTCTTT,CAWSRARNTEAFF
TRBJ2-5,TRBD1,TRBV11-1,-,TGTGCCAGCAGCTTAGTGGGACAGGGAGGGGAGACCCAGTACTTC,CASSLVGQGGETQYF
TRBJ2-1,TRBD2,TRBV5-4,-,TGTGCCAGCAGCTTGGCTAAGGTCGGGAGGTACAATGAGCAGTTCTTC,CASSLAKVGRYNEQFF
TRBJ2-1,TRBD2,TRBV3-1/TRBV3-2,-,TGTGCCAGCAGCCAAGGTCGGACTAGCGGGACCTACAATGAGCAGTTCTTC,CASSQGRTSGTYNEQFF
TRBJ2-3,TRBD2,TRBV7-2,once,TGTGCCAGCAGCTTCAACTCGGGACTAGCGGGAGACACGCAGTATTTT,CASSFNSGLAGDTQYF
TRBJ2-4,-,TRBV3-1/TRBV3-2,-,TGTGCCAGCAGCCAGCTGGATTCGGGGGTCGCAAACATTCAGTACTTC,CASSQLDSGVANIQYF
TRBJ2-5,-,TRBV3-1/TRBV3-2,-,TGTGCCAGCAGCCCTTCACCCCAGGACTTC,CASSPSPQDF
TRBJ1-3,-,TRBV5-1,-,TGCGCCAGCAGCTTGGGCGGGGGTATCTCTGGAAACACCATATATTTT,CASSLGGGISGNTIYF
TRBJ1-1,TRBD1,TRBV7-6,-,TGTGCCAGCAGCTTAGCCGGGACAGAGAACACTGAAGCTTTCTTT,CASSLAGTENTEAFF
TRBJ1-2,-,TRBV9,-,TGTGCCAGCAGCGTAGACGGAGACTATGGCTACACCTTC,CASSVDGDYGYTF
TRBJ2-2,-,TRBV3-1/TRBV3-2,-,TGTGCCAGCAGCCAATCTTTCGGGGAGCTGTTTTTT,CASSQSFGELFF
TRBJ2-5,-,TRBV5-5,-,TGTGCCAGCAGCTTAGAGCCGAGGGTTGAGACCCAGTACTTC,CASSLEPRVETQYF
TRBJ2-1,TRBD1,TRBV30,-,TGTGCCTGGAGTACAGGGGGTGGAGAGCAGTTCTTC,CAWSTGGGEQFF
TRBJ2-3,-,TRBV19,once,TGTGCCAGTAGTATAGTGGCGGCTAGCACAGATACGCAGTATTTT,CASSIVAASTDTQYF
TRBJ2-1,-,TRBV28,-,TGTGCCAGCAGTCCTCCGGGACTCCCCAATGAGCAGTTCTTC,CASSPPGLPNEQFF
TRBJ1-3,-,TRBV5-4,-,TGTGCCAGCAGCTTGGATCGCGGAGTCTCTGGAAACACCATATATTTT,CASSLDRGVSGNTIYF
TRBJ2-1,-,TRBV5-1,-,TGCGCCAGCAGCTTGAACAGGGCCCACAATGAGCAGTTCTTC,CASSLNRAHNEQFF
TRBJ2-2,-,TRBV11-3,-,TGTGCCAGCAGCTTTTTCCCCAATAGCGGGGAGCTGTTTTTT,CASSFFPNSGELFF
TRBJ2-2,-,TRBV30,-,TGTGCCTGGAGTAGCGTAAGTTCGAAGGAGCTGTTTTTT,CAWSSVSSKELFF